This T cell receptor beta chain was recovered during a study of blood T cells in healthy people across ages. RNA extraction gave at least 5.5 micrograms of total RNA per sample. Primers used in a second PCR of roughly 6 to 11 cycles were a sample-barcoded 5' primer and a J-beta primer mix. TCRdb ran MiXCR on the 5' RACE reads and lists one entry per CDR3 protein. The data show approximately 800,000 distinct CDR3 sequences, with more than 20% seen just once and around 3.6% held by the top ten. These data are also associated with another study on T cells of mothers and their children.

The specimen sequenced was blood. This clonotype was obtained from a boy aged 5-17 years in good health.

CDR3 protein: CSAPSSYNEQFF. DNA for the CDR3: TGCAGTGCGCCGAGCTCCTACAATGAGCAGTTCTTC. This rearrangement joins TRBV20-1 to TRBJ2-1, with unresolved D. This CDR3 is 12 amino acids long. Trimming stripped 6 bases from V and 0 bases from J, with 6 bases between. CDR1 and CDR2 from the germline V gene are DFQATT and SNEGSKA (reference sequence).